The present T cell receptor beta chain was sequenced within a study of blood T cell repertoires in COVID-19. Sequencing was performed with immunoSEQ multiplex PCR; in TCRdb, only in-frame clones are kept and a portion is missing. In the table there are 250,000 to 300,000 clones, about nine tenths of which are singletons. Trimming at V came to 6 bases and at J to 2 bases, leaving 9 bases not matched to a gene. CDR3 size: 15 residues. CDR1 and CDR2 from the germline V gene are SNHLY and FYNNEI. This clone has only one observation. Source material: peripheral blood. The receptor was derived from a woman aged 25 to 45 with COVID-19, enrolled during active disease. The chain joins TRBV2 to TRBJ1-2; 7 bases match TRBD1. Here the CDR3 DNA reads TGTGCCAGCAGGGGAACCGGGACAGCAAACTATGGCTACACCTTC. Protein product: CASRGTGTANYGYTF.